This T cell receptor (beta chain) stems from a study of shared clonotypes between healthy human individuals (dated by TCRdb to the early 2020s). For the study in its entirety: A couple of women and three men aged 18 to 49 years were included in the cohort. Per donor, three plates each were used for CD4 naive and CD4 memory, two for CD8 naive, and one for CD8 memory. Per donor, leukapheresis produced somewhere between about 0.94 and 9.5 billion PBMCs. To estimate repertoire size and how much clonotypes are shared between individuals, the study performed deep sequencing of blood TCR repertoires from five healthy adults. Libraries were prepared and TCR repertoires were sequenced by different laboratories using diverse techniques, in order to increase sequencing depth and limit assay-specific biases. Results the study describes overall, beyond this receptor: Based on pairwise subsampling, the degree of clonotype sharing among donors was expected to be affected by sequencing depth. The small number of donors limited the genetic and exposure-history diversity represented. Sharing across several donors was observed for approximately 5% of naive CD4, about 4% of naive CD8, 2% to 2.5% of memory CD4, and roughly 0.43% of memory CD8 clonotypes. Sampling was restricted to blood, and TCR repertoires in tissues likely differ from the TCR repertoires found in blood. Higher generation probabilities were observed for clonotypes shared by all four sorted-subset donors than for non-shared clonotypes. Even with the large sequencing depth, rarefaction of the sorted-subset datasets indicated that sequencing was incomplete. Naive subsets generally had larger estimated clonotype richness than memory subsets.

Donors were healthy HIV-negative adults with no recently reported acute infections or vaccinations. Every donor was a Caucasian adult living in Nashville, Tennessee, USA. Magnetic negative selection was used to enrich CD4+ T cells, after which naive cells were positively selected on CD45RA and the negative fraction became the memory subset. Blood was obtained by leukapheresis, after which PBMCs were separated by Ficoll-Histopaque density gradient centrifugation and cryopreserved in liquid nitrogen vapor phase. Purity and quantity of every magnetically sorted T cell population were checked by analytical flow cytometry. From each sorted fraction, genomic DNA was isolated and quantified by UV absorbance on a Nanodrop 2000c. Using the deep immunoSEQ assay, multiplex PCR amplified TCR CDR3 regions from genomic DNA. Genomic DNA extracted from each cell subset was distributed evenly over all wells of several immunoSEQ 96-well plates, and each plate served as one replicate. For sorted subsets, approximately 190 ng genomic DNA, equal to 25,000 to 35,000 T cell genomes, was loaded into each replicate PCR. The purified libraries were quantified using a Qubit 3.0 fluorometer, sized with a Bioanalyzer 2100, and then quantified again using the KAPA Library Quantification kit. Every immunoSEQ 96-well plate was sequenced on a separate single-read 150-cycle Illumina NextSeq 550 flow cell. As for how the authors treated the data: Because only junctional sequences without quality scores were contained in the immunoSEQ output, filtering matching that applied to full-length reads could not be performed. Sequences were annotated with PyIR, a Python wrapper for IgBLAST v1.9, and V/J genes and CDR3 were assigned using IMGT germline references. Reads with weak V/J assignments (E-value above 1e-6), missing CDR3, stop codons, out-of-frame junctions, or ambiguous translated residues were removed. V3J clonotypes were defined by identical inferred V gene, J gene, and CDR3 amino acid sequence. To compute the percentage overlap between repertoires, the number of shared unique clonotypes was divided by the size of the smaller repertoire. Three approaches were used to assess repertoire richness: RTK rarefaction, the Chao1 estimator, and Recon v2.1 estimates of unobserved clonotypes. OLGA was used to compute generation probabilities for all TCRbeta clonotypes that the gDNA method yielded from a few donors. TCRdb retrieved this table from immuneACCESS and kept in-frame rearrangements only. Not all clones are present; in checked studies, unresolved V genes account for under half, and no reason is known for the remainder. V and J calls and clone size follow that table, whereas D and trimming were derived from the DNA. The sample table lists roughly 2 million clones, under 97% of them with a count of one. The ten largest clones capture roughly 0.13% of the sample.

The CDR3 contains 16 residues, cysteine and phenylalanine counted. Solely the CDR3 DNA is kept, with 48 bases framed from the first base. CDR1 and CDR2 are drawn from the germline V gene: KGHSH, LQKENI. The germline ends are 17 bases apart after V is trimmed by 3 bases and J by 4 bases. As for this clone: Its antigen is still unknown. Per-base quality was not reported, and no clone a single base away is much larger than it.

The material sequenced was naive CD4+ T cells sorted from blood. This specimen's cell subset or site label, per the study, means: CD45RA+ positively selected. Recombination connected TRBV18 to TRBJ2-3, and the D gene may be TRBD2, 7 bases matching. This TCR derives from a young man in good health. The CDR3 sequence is CASSPGGGPQADTQYF. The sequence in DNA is TGTGCCAGCTCACCGGGGGGGGGCCCTCAGGCAGATACGCAGTATTTT.